Following are 9 T cell receptor beta chains from one sample sequenced in a study of OX40 agonist ivuxolimab in advanced cancers. Profiling relied on immunoSEQ multiplex PCR, and the TCRdb table lists in-frame clones only, not all of them. Of about 69,000 clones listed, 84% are singletons. Sequencing was performed on CD4+ or CD8+ T cells sorted from blood, taken in a trial of the OX40 agonist ivuxolimab. The receptors were sampled from an adult with an advanced solid tumor such as melanoma, head and neck, liver or kidney cancer.

The chain combines TRBV25-1 with TRBJ2-2; D is possibly TRBD1 (6 bases). The CDR3 has 14 amino acids. V shed 6 bases and J shed 0 bases, with 8 bases lying between them. Germline lookup yields CDR1 MGHDK and CDR2 SYGVNS. CDR3: CASRDRPNTGELFF. The CDR3 DNA is TGTGCCAGCAGGGACAGACCGAACACCGGGGAGCTGTTTTTT.

The CDR3 DNA is TGTGCCAGCAGCCAACGACTCGCCCAGCGGGTCTACAATGAGCAGTTCTTC. Translated, it gives CASSQRLAQRVYNEQFF. The chain recombines TRBV14 with TRBJ2-1, with D possibly matching TRBD2 (6 bases). In germline, CDR1 is SGHDN, CDR2 FVKESK. Trimming removed 2 bases from V and 3 bases from J, with 17 bases in between. The CDR3 has 17 amino acids.

The chain has TRBV27 and TRBJ2-2, with D possibly matching TRBD2 (5 bases). Germline loops: CDR1 MNHEY, CDR2 SMNVEV (reference sequence). The CDR3 has 13 amino acids. The ends were cut back, 6 bases at V and 3 bases at J, with 8 bases in the middle. The CDR3 spells CASSILDTGELFF. The DNA of the CDR3 is TGTGCCAGCAGCATACTAGACACCGGGGAGCTGTTTTTT.

The chain recombines TRBV18 with TRBJ1-2; TRBD1 agrees at 9 bases. Germline V gene sequence: CDR1 KGHSH, CDR2 LQKENI. V dropped 3 bases and J dropped 7; count of bases not matched to a gene: 6. CDR3 size: 14 residues. CDR3 nucleotides: TGTGCCAGCTCACCCAGGACAGGGGAAGGTGGCTACACCTTC. This translates into CASSPRTGEGGYTF.

In its sample, this clone was seen once. This chain connects TRBV27 to TRBJ2-5; 7 bases match TRBD1. Germline V CDR1 and CDR2: MNHEY, SMNVEV (reference sequence). The CDR3 length is 13 residues. J gave up 11 bases and V 4 bases, and 10 bases lay outside the gene matches. CDR3 loop: CASSSLGGGEQYF. CDR3 coding DNA: TGTGCCAGCAGTTCTCTAGGGGGCGGAGAGCAGTACTTC.

This clone was detected once. The genes are TRBV5-1 and TRBJ2-5, with D perhaps TRBD1 (6 bases). The closer fit of TRBJ2-7 to the DNA end suggests the J call may be wrong. Germline V lookup: CDR1 SGHRS, CDR2 YFSETQ. This CDR3 comprises 16 residues. The CDR3 DNA reads as TGCGCCAGCAGCTTGGCGGCAGGGGTCCAAATCTACGAGCAGTACTTC. Translated: CASSLAAGVQIYEQYF.

The chain has TRBV11-2 and TRBJ2-4, with 8 bases aligning to TRBD1. This CDR3 contains 13 residues. Looked up from germline, CDR1 is SGHAT and CDR2 is FQNNGV. Trimming cost V 5 bases and J 8 bases; bases outside gene matches: 5. The CDR3 DNA is TGTGCCAGCAGCCTGGACAGGGCATACATTCAGTACTTC. This encodes CASSLDRAYIQYF.

The V and J genes are TRBV9 and TRBJ2-7; D might be TRBD1 (6 bases). CDR3 length: 16 amino acids. Germline loops: CDR1 SGDLS, CDR2 YYNGEE. Trimming pared 0 bases from V and 3 bases from J, leaving 16 bases between. CDR3 sequence (DNA): TGTGCCAGCAGCGTAGGGGGAACAGGGAGCGTCTACGAGCAGTACTTC. Its protein product is CASSVGGTGSVYEQYF.

This sequence joins TRBV16 and TRBJ1-1; the D gene is possibly TRBD1 (6 bases). CDR3 length: 12 amino acids. Germline assignment: CDR1 KGHSY and CDR2 FQNENV. V lost 4 bases and J lost 11, with 14 bases in between. The CDR3 is CASSRVGTNAFF. In nucleotides, the CDR3 is TGTGCCAGCAGCCGCGTCGGGACAAACGCTTTCTTT.